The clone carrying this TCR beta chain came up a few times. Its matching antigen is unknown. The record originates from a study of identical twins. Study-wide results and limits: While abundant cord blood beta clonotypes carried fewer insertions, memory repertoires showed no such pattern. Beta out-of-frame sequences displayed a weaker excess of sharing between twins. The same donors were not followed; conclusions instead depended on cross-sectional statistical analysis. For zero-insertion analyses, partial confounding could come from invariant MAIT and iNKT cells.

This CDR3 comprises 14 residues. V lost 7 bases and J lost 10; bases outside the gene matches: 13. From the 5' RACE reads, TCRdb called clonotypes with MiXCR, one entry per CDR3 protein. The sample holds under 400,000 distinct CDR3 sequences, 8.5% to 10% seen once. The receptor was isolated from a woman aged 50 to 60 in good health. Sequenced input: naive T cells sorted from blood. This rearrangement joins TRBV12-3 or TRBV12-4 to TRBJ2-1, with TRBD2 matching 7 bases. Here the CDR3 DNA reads TGTGCCAGCACCCCGGGACTAAATCTTAGGGAGCAGTTCTTC. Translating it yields CASTPGLNLREQFF.